Detailed here is one T cell receptor (beta chain). Its cognate antigen is unknown. The data stem from a study of vaccination effects on CD4 cells after COVID-19. Some clones are missing from TCRdb's copy, which holds only in-frame ones; the method was immunoSEQ multiplex PCR. The repertoire includes under 35,000 clones, about 67% of them detected once, and 8.5% to 10% sits in the top ten. After expansion with viral peptide pools in the ViraFEST assay, antigen-specific CD4+ T cells were sequenced. Subsequent to 10 days of culture, CD4+ T cells were isolated. Subjects were given two BNT162b2 or mRNA-1273 vaccine doses. The authors exchanged half the medium for IL-2 medium on days 3 and 7. Sequenced here: CD4+ T cells from PBMCs cultured with HCoV-NL63 spike peptides, sampled after COVID-19 vaccination. The clonotype was recovered from a human donor who received a COVID-19 vaccine.

The CDR3 is CASSLQGGREQYF. The CDR3 nucleotides read TGTGCCAGCAGCTTACAGGGGGGACGCGAGCAGTACTTC. The rearrangement links TRBV13 to TRBJ2-7; tentative D call: TRBD1 (7 bases). The germline CDR1 and CDR2 sequences are PRHDT and FYEKMQ (reference sequence). The CDR3 spans 13 residues. V lost 2 bases and J 6 bases, leaving 11 bases between the germline ends.